This T cell receptor (beta chain) is from a study of T cells after yellow fever vaccination. Findings and caveats of the study: Weaker overall, the secondary response nonetheless peaked faster (day 5 versus 15). Re-detected after boosting: most primary clones, about 95% of CD4 and roughly 90% of CD8.

Concerning this clonotype itself: What it recognizes is unknown.

A process of 5'RACE template switching, which added a universal primer site and UMIs, was used to make TCR cDNA. MiXCR, run by TCRdb on the 5' RACE reads, gives a single entry per CDR3 protein. The sample has 250,000 to 350,000 distinct CDR3 sequences, roughly 8.7% seen once. This CDR3 comprises 13 residues. V dropped 10 bases and J dropped 0 bases, with 12 bases sitting between them. Here the sequenced sample was CD4+ T cells sorted from PBMCs, taken 5 days after the yellow fever booster vaccination. The V call is TRBV12-3 or TRBV12-4, the J call TRBJ2-5; D may match TRBD1 or TRBD2 (6 bases each). The TCR originated in a young man who received the YFV17D yellow fever vaccine. The CDR3 sequence: CATRGPYQETQYF. The CDR3 DNA reads TGTGCCACCCGGGGGCCGTACCAAGAGACCCAGTACTTC.